The 13 T cell receptor beta chains reported below all come from one sample, sequenced in a study of regulatory T cells in long-lasting Graves disease. The time point was: persistent/refractory GD, antithyroid drugs over 5 years with positive TRAb. RNA from PBMCs was the source of the TCR library. Investigators prepared the TCR beta libraries by applying iRepertoire HTBI primers and Arm-PCR of CDR3 regions. TCRdb analysed the multiplex PCR reads with MiXCR anew, one entry per CDR3 protein. The data show around 340,000 distinct CDR3 sequences, with roughly a fifth seen just once and just under 30% held by the top ten. The sample consisted of peripheral blood mononuclear cells (PBMCs), taken when the disease was refractory, from a patient treated with antithyroid drugs. The receptors come from a female donor with Graves disease.

V gene TRBV30 combines with J gene TRBJ2-2; no reliable D call. Germline V gene lookup returns CDR1 GTSNPN and CDR2 SVGIG (reference sequence). The germline V and J ends were trimmed by 3 bases and 5 bases, with 16 bases remaining between them. CDR3 length: 15 amino acids. The CDR3: CAWSPLSGITGELFF. As DNA, the CDR3 is TGTGCCTGGAGCCCCCTGTCCGGAATTACCGGGGAGCTGTTTTTT.

On this clonotype itself: A single base separates this from a much larger clone, so it may be a read error. The chain carries TRBV7-7 and TRBJ1-1; 9 bases match TRBD1. In germline, CDR1 is SSHAT, CDR2 FNYEAQ (reference sequence). This CDR3 contains 13 residues. CDR3 sequence reads: CAGPQGARTEAFF. The DNA of the CDR3 is TGTGCTGGCCCACAGGGGGCAAGGACTGAAGCTTTCTTT.

The chain recombines TRBV29-1 with TRBJ2-7; D is perhaps TRBD2 (6 bases). Germline CDR1 and CDR2: SQVTM and ANQGSEA. With 0 bases removed from V and 4 bases from J, the gap between germline ends came to 19 bases. This CDR3 spans 16 amino acids. For the CDR3, the DNA is TGCAGCGTTGAAGAGGAGCAAGATCGGGAGTCGTACGAGCAGTACTTC. Amino acid sequence: CSVEEEQDRESYEQYF.

Many counts were recorded for this clonotype. The chain carries TRBV2 and TRBJ1-3, with TRBD1 matching 8 bases. The germline CDR1 and CDR2 sequences are SNHLY and FYNNEI. The CDR3 spans 15 residues. Losses at the gene ends were 1 base for V and 2 bases for J; bases not matched to a gene: 1. The CDR3 bases are TGTGCCAGCAGTGAAGAGACAGGGGCTGGAAACACCATATATTTT. Translating gives CASSEETGAGNTIYF.

For this clonotype: Being one base from a much bigger clone, this may be a read error. This chain joins TRBV28 and TRBJ1-1; D is unclear. CDR3 length: 12 residues. Trimming pared 8 bases from V and 8 bases from J, leaving 15 bases between. CDR1 and CDR2 (germline): MDHEN, SYDVKM. The CDR3 coding sequence is TGTGCCAGCCGCCCCCCCGGCGCCGAAGCTTTCTTT. Residues: CASRPPGAEAFF.

V usage is TRBV4-1 and J usage is TRBJ2-7; D call uncertain. The CDR3 loop spans 14 amino acids. CDR1 is MGHRA and CDR2 is YSYEKL in the germline V gene. The V end was cut by 1 base, the J end by 5 bases, with 12 bases between. The CDR3 here is CASSQVSGSHEQYF. DNA of the CDR3: TGCGCCAGCAGCCAAGTGTCCGGTAGCCACGAGCAGTACTTC.

This clonotype was seen at least ten times. The V gene is TRBV20-1, the J gene TRBJ1-5; TRBD1 agrees at 8 bases. Per germline, CDR1 DFQATT and CDR2 SNEGSKA (reference sequence). This CDR3 spans 13 amino acids. The V segment lost 7 bases and the J segment 6 bases; nucleotides outside the gene matches: 8. In nucleotides, the CDR3 is TGCAGTGGAGGGAGTACAGGGGGTCAGCCCCAGCATTTT. Translated: CSGGSTGGQPQHF.

In DNA, the CDR3 is TGCGCCAGCAGCTTGGCAGGGGGCCCTAACTATGGCTACACCTTC. This encodes CASSLAGGPNYGYTF. This chain links TRBV5-1 with TRBJ1-2, with TRBD1 matching over 8 bases. CDR1 is SGHRS and CDR2 is YFSETQ in the germline V gene. The CDR3 consists of 15 residues. V shed 0 bases and J 0 bases; nucleotides not matched to a gene: 1.

This sequence joins TRBV5-1 and TRBJ1-4, with a weak D call TRBD1 (5 bases). V lost 3 bases, J lost 3 bases, and 9 bases lay in between. CDR1 is SGHRS, CDR2 YFSETQ, per germline. The CDR3 extends over 14 amino acids. CDR3 bases: TGCGCCAGCAGCTGGGGGTCGCCTAATGAAAAACTGTTTTTT. Protein sequence: CASSWGSPNEKLFF.

This clonotype has a handful of counts. This chain uses TRBV7-9 with TRBJ2-5; 9 nucleotides match TRBD2. The CDR3 covers 16 residues. The ends lost 5 bases at V and 2 bases at J; junction bases unmatched: 9. Germline assignment: CDR1 SEHNR and CDR2 FQNEAQ (reference sequence). The CDR3 loop is CASSPGWTSVQETQYF. DNA of the CDR3: TGTGCCAGCAGCCCCGGGTGGACTAGCGTTCAAGAGACCCAGTACTTC.

This clonotype was seen at least ten times. This chain joins TRBV6-4 and TRBJ1-2, with D perhaps TRBD1 (5 bases). Germline lookup yields CDR1 MRHNA and CDR2 SNTAGT. Trimming pared 3 bases from V and 7 bases from J, leaving 6 bases between. This CDR3 is built from 11 residues. CDR3 residues: CASSEGTGYTF. CDR3 DNA sequence: TGTGCCAGCAGTGAAGGGACTGGCTACACCTTC.

The J gene is TRBJ2-1, the V gene TRBV10-3, with 14 bases identical to TRBD2. This CDR3 has 15 amino acids. The germline CDR1 and CDR2 sequences are ENHRY and SYGVKD. V shed 4 bases and J 6 bases; nucleotides not matched to a gene: 2. Here the CDR3 reads CAISAGLAGVNEQFF. DNA for the CDR3: TGTGCCATCAGTGCGGGACTAGCGGGAGTCAATGAGCAGTTCTTC.

This clonotype has a handful of counts. The chain is built from TRBV15 and TRBJ1-1; D remains unclear. Per the germline V gene, CDR1 is LNHNV and CDR2 is YYDKDF (reference sequence). This CDR3 is built from 14 residues. V was cut by 5 bases and J by 7 bases, with 17 bases left in between. CDR3 in DNA: TGTGCCACCAGCTCCCGGGCCAGAGCCTTTGAAGCTTTCTTT. It codes for CATSSRARAFEAFF.